These T cell receptor beta chains were read from a single sample in a study of human T cells and chemical hapten exposure. MiXCR, applied by TCRdb to the RACE reads, yields one record per CDR3 protein. There are about 360,000 distinct CDR3 sequences in the sample; approximately 6.9% occur only once, and 7% to 10% lies in the top ten. The sequencing used whole blood, collected in connection with sensitization to the hapten diphenylcyclopropenone (DPC). These receptors all come from a woman between 18 and 29 years old with alopecia areata. Some clones in this sample may be carry-over from other donors' samples. Each CDR3 is given with its conserved first and last residue. The D gene is left open where the match is weak. The size entry is marked missing in some rows and otherwise reads once, few, many or a size class.

clone size: -
J gene: TRBJ2-5
V gene: TRBV6-5
D gene: -
CDR3 protein: CASSYSEANKETQYF
CDR3 DNA: TGTGCCAGCAGTTACTCGGAGGCAAACAAAGAGACCCAGTACTTC

clone size: few
J gene: TRBJ1-1
V gene: TRBV29-1
D gene: -
CDR3 protein: CSVGGSVRLTEAFF
CDR3 DNA: TGCAGCGTTGGCGGTTCCGTGCGTCTTACTGAAGCTTTCTTT

clone size: few
J gene: TRBJ1-1
V gene: TRBV12-3/TRBV12-4
D gene: TRBD1
CDR3 protein: CASSPGQGFNTEAFF
CDR3 DNA: TGTGCCAGCAGTCCTGGACAGGGGTTTAACACTGAAGCTTTCTTT

clone size: many
J gene: TRBJ1-2
V gene: TRBV7-2
D gene: -
CDR3 protein: CASSLGGPSTIWYGYTF
CDR3 DNA: TGTGCCAGCAGCTTAGGGGGACCTTCCACTATTTGGTATGGCTACACCTTC

clone size: many
J gene: TRBJ2-5
V gene: TRBV28
D gene: TRBD2
CDR3 protein: CASSFKSGLAGGPQETQYF
CDR3 DNA: TGTGCCAGCAGTTTTAAGTCCGGACTAGCGGGGGGCCCACAAGAGACCCAGTACTTC

clone size: many
J gene: TRBJ2-5
V gene: TRBV11-2
D gene: -
CDR3 protein: CASSPRGGTYQETQYF
CDR3 DNA: TGTGCCAGCAGCCCCCGTGGAGGAACCTACCAAGAGACCCAGTACTTC

clone size: few
J gene: TRBJ2-7
V gene: TRBV2
D gene: TRBD1
CDR3 protein: CASGGGQGRYEQYF
CDR3 DNA: TGTGCCAGCGGAGGGGGACAGGGGAGGTACGAGCAGTACTTC

clone size: -
J gene: TRBJ1-2
V gene: TRBV12-3/TRBV12-4
D gene: TRBD1
CDR3 protein: CASSRTGGAKFYGYTF
CDR3 DNA: TGTGCCAGCAGTCGGACAGGGGGCGCGAAATTCTATGGCTACACCTTC

clone size: few
J gene: TRBJ1-5
V gene: TRBV4-3
D gene: TRBD1
CDR3 protein: CASSRITGGNQPQHF
CDR3 DNA: TGCGCCAGCAGCCGAATCACAGGGGGCAATCAGCCCCAGCATTTT

clone size: few
J gene: TRBJ1-1
V gene: TRBV7-8
D gene: -
CDR3 protein: CASSLARFGRGERVNTEAFF
CDR3 DNA: TGTGCCAGCAGCTTAGCGCGTTTTGGCAGGGGAGAAAGAGTGAACACTGAAGCTTTCTTT

clone size: -
J gene: TRBJ1-4
V gene: TRBV7-9
D gene: TRBD1
CDR3 protein: CASSLDPLPRQGEKLYF
CDR3 DNA: TGTGCCAGCAGCTTAGATCCCCTCCCTCGACAGGGAGAGAAACTGTATTTT

clone size: many
J gene: TRBJ1-5
V gene: TRBV7-2
D gene: -
CDR3 protein: CASSLGGTMGQPQHF
CDR3 DNA: TGTGCCAGCAGCTTAGGGGGCACGATGGGTCAGCCCCAGCATTTT

clone size: few
J gene: TRBJ2-2
V gene: TRBV7-2
D gene: TRBD2
CDR3 protein: CASSPPYGGAGTGELFF
CDR3 DNA: TGTGCCAGCAGCCCTCCGTACGGGGGGGCAGGTACCGGGGAGCTGTTTTTT

clone size: few
J gene: TRBJ2-7
V gene: TRBV7-9
D gene: TRBD1
CDR3 protein: CASSSKGANYEQYF
CDR3 DNA: TGTGCCAGCAGTTCAAAGGGGGCGAACTACGAGCAGTACTTC

clone size: -
J gene: TRBJ2-3
V gene: TRBV6-6
D gene: -
CDR3 protein: CASSRKDTDTQYF
CDR3 DNA: TGTGCCAGCAGTCGGAAAGACACAGATACGCAGTATTTT

clone size: -
J gene: TRBJ1-6
V gene: TRBV4-1
D gene: -
CDR3 protein: CASSQGSLGLGSSPLHF
CDR3 DNA: TGCGCCAGCAGCCAAGGAAGCCTAGGGCTGGGGAGTTCACCCCTCCACTTT

clone size: -
J gene: TRBJ2-7
V gene: TRBV6-2/TRBV6-3
D gene: -
CDR3 protein: CASSFRDGAYEQYF
CDR3 DNA: TGTGCCAGCAGTTTCCGGGACGGCGCCTACGAGCAGTACTTC

clone size: -
J gene: TRBJ2-1
V gene: TRBV28
D gene: TRBD1
CDR3 protein: CASSLIRDSYNEQFF
CDR3 DNA: TGTGCCAGCAGTTTGATCCGGGACAGCTACAATGAGCAGTTCTTC

clone size: once
J gene: TRBJ1-1
V gene: TRBV7-8
D gene: TRBD1
CDR3 protein: CASSQTGIRTTEAFF
CDR3 DNA: TGTGCCAGCAGCCAGACAGGGATTCGAACGACTGAAGCTTTCTTT

clone size: many
J gene: TRBJ2-7
V gene: TRBV29-1
D gene: -
CDR3 protein: CSVAGTVTYEQYF
CDR3 DNA: TGCAGCGTTGCCGGGACGGTAACCTACGAGCAGTACTTC

clone size: few
J gene: TRBJ2-3
V gene: TRBV28
D gene: TRBD2
CDR3 protein: CASSFRRRGGGRSTDTQYF
CDR3 DNA: TGTGCCAGCAGTTTCAGACGGCGGGGGGGCGGTCGAAGCACAGATACGCAGTATTTT

clone size: few
J gene: TRBJ1-6
V gene: TRBV5-6
D gene: TRBD1
CDR3 protein: CASSGDRGRADSPLHF
CDR3 DNA: TGTGCCAGCAGTGGGGACAGGGGGCGTGCGGATTCACCCCTCCACTTT

clone size: many
J gene: TRBJ2-5
V gene: TRBV5-1
D gene: -
CDR3 protein: CASGHLVTPEKTQYF
CDR3 DNA: TGCGCCAGCGGACATTTGGTTACACCCGAGAAGACCCAGTACTTC

clone size: few
J gene: TRBJ2-7
V gene: TRBV12-3/TRBV12-4
D gene: TRBD2
CDR3 protein: CASRRLAGDYEQYF
CDR3 DNA: TGTGCCAGCAGACGCCTAGCGGGGGACTACGAGCAGTACTTC

clone size: -
J gene: TRBJ1-2
V gene: TRBV6-2/TRBV6-3
D gene: -
CDR3 protein: CAPGAANYGYTF
CDR3 DNA: TGTGCTCCGGGGGCGGCTAACTATGGCTACACCTTC

clone size: -
J gene: TRBJ2-1
V gene: TRBV7-2
D gene: TRBD1
CDR3 protein: CASSFRQGRQFF
CDR3 DNA: TGTGCCAGCAGCTTCCGACAGGGGCGGCAGTTCTTC

clone size: many
J gene: TRBJ2-7
V gene: TRBV27
D gene: -
CDR3 protein: CASSLRPLGTLGPYEQYF
CDR3 DNA: TGTGCCAGCAGTCTCCGACCGTTAGGGACCCTCGGTCCCTACGAGCAGTACTTC

clone size: few
J gene: TRBJ2-3
V gene: TRBV6-2/TRBV6-3
D gene: -
CDR3 protein: CASSLSLWDTQYF
CDR3 DNA: TGTGCCAGCAGCCTAAGCCTCTGGGATACGCAGTATTTT

clone size: few
J gene: TRBJ2-5
V gene: TRBV6-6
D gene: -
CDR3 protein: CASSYSRLGSETQYF
CDR3 DNA: TGTGCCAGCAGTTACTCGAGGCTGGGATCGGAGACCCAGTACTTC

clone size: few
J gene: TRBJ2-7
V gene: TRBV6-5
D gene: TRBD1
CDR3 protein: CASNPFGQGSYEQYF
CDR3 DNA: TGTGCCAGCAACCCCTTCGGACAGGGGTCCTACGAGCAGTACTTC

clone size: many
J gene: TRBJ1-2
V gene: TRBV5-1
D gene: TRBD1
CDR3 protein: CASSPGQDYRYGYTF
CDR3 DNA: TGCGCCAGCAGCCCAGGACAGGATTACCGATATGGCTACACCTTC

clone size: -
J gene: TRBJ2-1
V gene: TRBV4-3
D gene: TRBD1
CDR3 protein: CASSQATGGSYNEQFF
CDR3 DNA: TGCGCCAGCAGCCAAGCCACAGGGGGATCCTACAATGAGCAGTTCTTC

clone size: many
J gene: TRBJ2-1
V gene: TRBV7-2
D gene: -
CDR3 protein: CASSHTFPPNPTNEQFF
CDR3 DNA: TGTGCCAGCAGCCACACATTCCCCCCAAACCCAACCAATGAGCAGTTCTTC

clone size: many
J gene: TRBJ2-5
V gene: TRBV12-3/TRBV12-4
D gene: TRBD2
CDR3 protein: CASSFSGGQQETQYF
CDR3 DNA: TGTGCCAGCAGTTTCAGCGGGGGCCAACAAGAGACCCAGTACTTC

clone size: -
J gene: TRBJ1-1
V gene: TRBV4-1
D gene: TRBD1
CDR3 protein: CASSQTGTGKTEAFF
CDR3 DNA: TGCGCCAGCAGCCAAACCGGGACAGGGAAGACTGAAGCTTTCTTT

clone size: -
J gene: TRBJ2-1
V gene: TRBV12-3/TRBV12-4
D gene: -
CDR3 protein: CASSIDRRYNEQFF
CDR3 DNA: TGTGCCAGCAGCATCGACAGGAGATACAATGAGCAGTTCTTC